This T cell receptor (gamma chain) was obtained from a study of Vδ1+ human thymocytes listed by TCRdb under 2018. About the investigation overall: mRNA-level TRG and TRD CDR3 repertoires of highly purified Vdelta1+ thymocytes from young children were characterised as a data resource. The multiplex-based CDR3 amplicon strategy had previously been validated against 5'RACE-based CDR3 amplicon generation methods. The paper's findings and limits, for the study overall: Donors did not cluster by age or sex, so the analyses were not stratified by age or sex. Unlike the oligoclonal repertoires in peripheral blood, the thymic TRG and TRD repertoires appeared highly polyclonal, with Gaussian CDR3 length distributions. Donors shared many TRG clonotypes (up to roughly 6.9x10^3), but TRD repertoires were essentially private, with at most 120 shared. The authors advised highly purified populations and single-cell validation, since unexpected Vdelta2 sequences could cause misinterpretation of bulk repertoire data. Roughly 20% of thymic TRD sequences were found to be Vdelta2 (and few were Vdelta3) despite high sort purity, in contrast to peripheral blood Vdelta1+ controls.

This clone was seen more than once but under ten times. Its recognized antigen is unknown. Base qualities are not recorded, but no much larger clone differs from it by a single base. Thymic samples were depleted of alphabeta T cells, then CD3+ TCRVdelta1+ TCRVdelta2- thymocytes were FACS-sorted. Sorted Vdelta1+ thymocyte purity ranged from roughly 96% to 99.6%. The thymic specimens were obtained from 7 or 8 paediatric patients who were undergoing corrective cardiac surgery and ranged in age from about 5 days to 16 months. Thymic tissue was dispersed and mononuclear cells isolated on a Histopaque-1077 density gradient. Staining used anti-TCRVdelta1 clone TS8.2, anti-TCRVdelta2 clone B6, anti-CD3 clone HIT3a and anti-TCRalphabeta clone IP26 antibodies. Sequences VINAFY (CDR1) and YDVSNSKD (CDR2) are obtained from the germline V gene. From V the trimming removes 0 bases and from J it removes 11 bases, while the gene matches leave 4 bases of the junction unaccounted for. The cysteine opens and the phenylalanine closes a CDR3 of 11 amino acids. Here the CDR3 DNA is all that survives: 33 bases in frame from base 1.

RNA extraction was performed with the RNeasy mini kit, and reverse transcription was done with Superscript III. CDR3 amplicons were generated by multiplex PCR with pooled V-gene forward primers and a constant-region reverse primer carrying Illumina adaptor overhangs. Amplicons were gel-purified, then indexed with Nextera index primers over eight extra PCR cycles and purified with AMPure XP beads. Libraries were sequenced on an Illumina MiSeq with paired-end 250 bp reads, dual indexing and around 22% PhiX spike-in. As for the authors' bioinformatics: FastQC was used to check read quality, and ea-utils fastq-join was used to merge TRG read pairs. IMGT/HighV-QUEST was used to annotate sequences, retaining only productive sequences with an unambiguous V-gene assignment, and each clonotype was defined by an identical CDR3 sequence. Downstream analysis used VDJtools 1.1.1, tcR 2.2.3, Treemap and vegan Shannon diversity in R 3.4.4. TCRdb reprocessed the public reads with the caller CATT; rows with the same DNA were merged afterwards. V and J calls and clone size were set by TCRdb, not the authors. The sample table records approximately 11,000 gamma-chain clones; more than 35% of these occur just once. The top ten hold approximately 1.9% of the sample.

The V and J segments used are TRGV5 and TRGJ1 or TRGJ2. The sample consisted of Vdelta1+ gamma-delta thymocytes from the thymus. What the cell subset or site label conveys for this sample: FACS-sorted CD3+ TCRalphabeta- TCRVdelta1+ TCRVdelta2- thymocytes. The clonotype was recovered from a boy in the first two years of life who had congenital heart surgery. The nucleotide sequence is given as TGTGCCACCTGGGACAGGCCGGAGAAACTCTTT. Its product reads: CATWDRPEKLF.